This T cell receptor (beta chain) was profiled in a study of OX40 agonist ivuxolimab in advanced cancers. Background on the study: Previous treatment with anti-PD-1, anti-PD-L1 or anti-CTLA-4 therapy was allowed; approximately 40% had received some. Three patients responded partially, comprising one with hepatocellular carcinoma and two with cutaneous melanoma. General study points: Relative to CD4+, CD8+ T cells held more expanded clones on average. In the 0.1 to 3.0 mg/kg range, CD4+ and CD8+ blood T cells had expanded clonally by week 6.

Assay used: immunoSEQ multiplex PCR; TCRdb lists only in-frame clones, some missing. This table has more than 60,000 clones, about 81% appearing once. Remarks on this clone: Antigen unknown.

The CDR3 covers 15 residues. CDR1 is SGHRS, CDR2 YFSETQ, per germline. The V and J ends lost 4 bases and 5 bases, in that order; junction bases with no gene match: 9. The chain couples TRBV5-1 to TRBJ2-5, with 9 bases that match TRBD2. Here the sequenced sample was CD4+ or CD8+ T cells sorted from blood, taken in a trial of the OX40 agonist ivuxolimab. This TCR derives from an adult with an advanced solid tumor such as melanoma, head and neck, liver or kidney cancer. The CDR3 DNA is TGCGCCAGCAGCCTCGGGACTAGCCAAGCGGAGACCCAGTACTTC. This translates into CASSLGTSQAETQYF.